The 20 T cell receptor beta chains presented below share a single source sample, sequenced in a study of blood T cell repertoires in COVID-19. Repertoires were generated with immunoSEQ multiplex PCR, while TCRdb's copy carries only in-frame clones and drops some. The sample comprises tens of thousands of clones, approximately 84% of which are singletons, and approximately 9.9% rests with the top ten. Sequencing used peripheral blood. Receptors originate from a man aged 60 to 75 with COVID-19, enrolled during active disease.

The CDR3 coding sequence is TGTGCCAGCTCACCACCGGACGGGATAGCGCCACAGTTCTTC. It encodes CASSPPDGIAPQFF. The chain carries TRBV18 and TRBJ2-1, with D maybe TRBD2 (5 bases). Germline values: CDR1 KGHSH, CDR2 LQKENI. The CDR3 totals 14 residues. V lost 0 bases and J lost 13, with 16 bases in between. Full variable domain (missing parts from reference TRBV18 and TRBJ2-1): NAGVMQNPRHLVRRRGQEARLRCSPMKGHSHVYWYRQLPEEGLKFMVYLQKENIIDESGMPKERFSAEFPKEGPSILRIQQVVRGDSAAYFCASSPPDGIAPQFFGPGTRLTVL.

This chain joins TRBV7-2 and TRBJ2-7; perhaps TRBD2 as D (7 bases). Germline assignment: CDR1 SGHTA and CDR2 FQGNSA. This CDR3 is 15 amino acids long. V shed 1 base and J shed 4 bases, with 14 bases lying between them. In nucleotides, the CDR3 is TGTGCCAGCAGCTTAGATCGGGGGGCTGTGTACGAGCAGTACTTC. It codes for CASSLDRGAVYEQYF. Variable domain in full (rest from reference TRBV7-2 and TRBJ2-7): GAGVSQSPSNKVTEKGKDVELRCDPISGHTALYWYRQSLGQGLEFLIYFQGNSAPDKSGLPSDRFSAERTGGSVSTLTIQRTQQEDSAVYLCASSLDRGAVYEQYFGPGTRLTVT.

In its sample, this clone was seen once. The rearrangement uses TRBV7-7 and TRBJ2-1; D is unresolved. Germline-derived CDR1 and CDR2 are SSHAT and FNYEAQ (reference sequence). V was cut by 1 base and J by 6 bases, with 10 bases left in between. The CDR3 runs 14 residues. CDR3: CASSLGADINEQFF. CDR3 nucleotides: TGTGCCAGCAGCTTAGGTGCAGATATCAATGAGCAGTTCTTC.

This clone was found once. This chain uses TRBV11-3 with TRBJ1-1, with a tentative D call TRBD1 (5 bases). CDR3 size: 11 residues. Deletions cut 7 bases from V and 9 bases from J, with 12 bases between. Germline CDR1 is SGHNT and CDR2 is YENEEA. The CDR3 protein is CASNRPGKAFF. The DNA for the CDR3 is TGTGCCAGCAACCGACCAGGGAAAGCTTTCTTT. The full variable domain, its missing parts supplied by reference TRBV11-3 and TRBJ1-1, is EAGVVQSPRYKIIEKKQPVAFWCNPISGHNTLYWYLQNLGQGPELLIRYENEEAVDDSQLPKDRFSAERLKGVDSTLKIQPAELGDSAVYLCASNRPGKAFFGQGTRLTVV.

V gene TRBV12-3 or TRBV12-4 combines with J gene TRBJ2-5; maybe TRBD2 (5 bases). The CDR3 consists of 13 residues. V was trimmed by 3 bases and J by 3 bases, leaving 8 bases between them. The CDR3 coding sequence is TGTGCCAGCAGTTTGAGGGCGGAAGAGACCCAGTACTTC. Encoded protein: CASSLRAEETQYF.

J is TRBJ2-3 and V is TRBV7-9, with 8 bases lining up with TRBD2. The CDR3 runs 15 residues. Germline V CDR1 and CDR2: SEHNR, FQNEAQ (reference sequence). Losses at the gene ends were 6 bases for V and 1 base for J; bases not matched to a gene: 6. CDR3 in amino acids: CASRRGASGTDTQYF. CDR3 coding DNA: TGTGCCAGCAGGCGGGGGGCGTCTGGCACAGATACGCAGTATTTT.

The chain couples TRBV12-5 to TRBJ2-1; TRBD2 matches at 16 bases. CDR1 and CDR2 from the germline V gene are LGHNT and FRNRAP. The CDR3 totals 18 residues. V lost 6 bases and J lost 3; bases outside the gene matches: 8. The CDR3 is CASGPGTSGRAFYNEQFF. CDR3 DNA: TGTGCTAGTGGGCCCGGGACTAGCGGGAGGGCCTTCTACAATGAGCAGTTCTTC.

The V gene is TRBV3-1 (or the pseudogene TRBV3-2), the J gene TRBJ2-5; 8 positions agree with TRBD1. Losses at the gene ends were 7 bases for V and 1 base for J; bases not matched to a gene: 8. Germline assignment: CDR1 LGHDT and CDR2 YNNKEL (reference sequence). CDR3 length: 15 amino acids. Written as DNA, the CDR3 is TGTGCCAGCATGGGGCAGGGGGCAAGCCAAGAGACCCAGTACTTC. It specifies CASMGQGASQETQYF.

The chain carries TRBV5-6 and TRBJ2-2; 8 bases agree with TRBD1. Germline V CDR1 and CDR2: SGHDT, YYEEEE. This CDR3 spans 16 amino acids. V was clipped by 6 bases and J by 8 bases; unmatched bases: 15. This CDR3 reads CASTIGPGGSGGELFF. CDR3 coding DNA: TGTGCCAGCACTATAGGACCAGGGGGCTCAGGTGGGGAGCTGTTTTTT.

This clone was recorded once. This chain uses TRBV5-1 with TRBJ1-2; 7 bases match TRBD1. The CDR3 length is 14 residues. V dropped 7 bases and J dropped 4; count of bases not matched to a gene: 10. CDR1 and CDR2 from the germline V gene are SGHRS and YFSETQ. In DNA, the CDR3 is TGCGCCAGCTCCCCCGACAGGGATGGCTATGGCTACACCTTC. It specifies CASSPDRDGYGYTF.

The chain uses TRBV7-9 and TRBJ2-2; 9 positions agree with TRBD1. Germline trimming cut 3 bases from V and 6 bases from J; bases unmatched to any gene: 5. This CDR3 is built from 15 residues. Germline CDR1 reads SEHNR; CDR2 reads FQNEAQ (reference sequence). The CDR3 bases are TGTGCCAGCAGCTTTGGGGACAGGGAGGCCGGGGAGCTGTTTTTT. This sequence encodes CASSFGDREAGELFF. Full variable domain (outside the CDR3, taken from reference TRBV7-9 and TRBJ2-2): DTGVSQNPRHKITKRGQNVTFRCDPISEHNRLYWYRQTLGQGPEFLTYFQNEAQLEKSRLLSDRFSAERPKGSFSTLEIQRTEQGDSAMYLCASSFGDREAGELFFGEGSRLTVL.

This clone was counted a single time. The rearrangement joins TRBV5-5 to TRBJ2-7; no definite D call. From germline, CDR1 is SGHKS and CDR2 YYEKEE (reference sequence). The CDR3 spans 14 residues. The ends were cut back, 0 bases at V and 1 base at J, with 8 bases in the middle. The CDR3 nucleotides are TGTGCCAGCAGCTTGGGAGTACCGTCCTACGAGCAGTACTTC. Its protein is CASSLGVPSYEQYF.

The chain couples TRBV7-9 to TRBJ2-2, with 8 bases identical to TRBD1. The CDR3 covers 17 residues. The germline gives CDR1 SEHNR, CDR2 FQNEAQ (reference sequence). The V segment lost 4 bases and the J segment 8 bases; nucleotides outside the gene matches: 15. CDR3 loop: CASSSSDGQGVGGELFF. CDR3 DNA: TGTGCCAGCAGCTCCTCTGATGGACAGGGTGTAGGAGGGGAGCTGTTTTTT. The full variable domain, rest sourced from reference TRBV7-9 and TRBJ2-2, is DTGVSQNPRHKITKRGQNVTFRCDPISEHNRLYWYRQTLGQGPEFLTYFQNEAQLEKSRLLSDRFSAERPKGSFSTLEIQRTEQGDSAMYLCASSSSDGQGVGGELFFGEGSRLTVL.

The V and J genes are TRBV28 and TRBJ1-5; no clear D gene. This CDR3 contains 13 residues. Between the trimmed V and J ends, which lost 4 bases and 11 bases, there was a span of 15 bases. Germline CDR1 MDHEN, CDR2 SYDVKM. CDR3: CASSSHQMSAQHF. Here the CDR3 DNA reads TGTGCCAGCAGTTCCCACCAAATGTCGGCCCAGCATTTT.

The V and J genes are TRBV20-1 and TRBJ2-7, with D perhaps matching TRBD2 (7 bases). Trimming shortened V by 3 bases and J by 5 bases, and 14 bases separated the two germline ends. Germline CDR1 DFQATT, CDR2 SNEGSKA (reference sequence). This CDR3 comprises 13 residues. Here the CDR3 reads CSASRGAHDEQYF. CDR3 DNA: TGCAGTGCTAGTCGGGGGGCCCACGACGAGCAGTACTTC.

The genes are TRBV4-1 and TRBJ1-2; D is perhaps TRBD1 (6 bases). Germline lookup yields CDR1 MGHRA and CDR2 YSYEKL. The CDR3 has 16 residues. V lost 1 base and J 4 bases, leaving 16 bases between the germline ends. The chain's CDR3 is CASSQVGTPLGYGYTF. CDR3 bases: TGCGCCAGCAGCCAAGTGGGGACACCTCTTGGCTATGGCTACACCTTC.

The rearrangement joins TRBV11-2 to TRBJ1-6; D is perhaps TRBD1 (5 bases). The CDR3 contains 16 residues. Germline V gene lookup returns CDR1 SGHAT and CDR2 FQNNGV. Trimming removed 5 bases at V and 6 bases at J, with 17 bases between. In nucleotides, the CDR3 is TGTGCCAGCAGCCTCCCCCCGGCGGGGGGTAATTCACCCCTCCACTTT. This translates into CASSLPPAGGNSPLHF.

The chain recombines TRBV5-6 with TRBJ2-3; perhaps TRBD1 as D (6 bases). This CDR3 is 13 amino acids long. V was trimmed by 7 bases and J by 1 base, leaving 10 bases between them. CDR1 and CDR2 from the germline V gene are SGHDT and YYEEEE. The CDR3 protein is CASVGGRTDTQYF. In DNA, the CDR3 is TGTGCCAGCGTAGGGGGTCGCACAGATACGCAGTATTTT.

The rearrangement uses TRBV6-2 or TRBV6-3 and TRBJ2-1; TRBD2 aligns across 7 bases. The germline V gene has CDR1 MNHEY and CDR2 SVGEGT. This CDR3 has 20 residues. V was clipped by 0 bases and J by 9 bases; unmatched bases: 23. CDR3 protein: CASSYSTRELATSPWGEQFF. The CDR3, as DNA: TGTGCCAGCAGTTACTCTACCCGGGAACTAGCGACCTCCCCTTGGGGTGAGCAGTTCTTC.

The V gene is TRBV24-1, the J gene TRBJ2-5; a possible D gene is TRBD2 (5 bases). The CDR3 loop spans 13 amino acids. Germline V gene data show CDR1 as KGHDR and CDR2 as SFDVKD. V shed 10 bases and J shed 5 bases, with 16 bases lying between them. CDR3 bases: TGTGCCACAAGCCGACGGGGTTGGGAGACCCAGTACTTC. Translating it yields CATSRRGWETQYF.